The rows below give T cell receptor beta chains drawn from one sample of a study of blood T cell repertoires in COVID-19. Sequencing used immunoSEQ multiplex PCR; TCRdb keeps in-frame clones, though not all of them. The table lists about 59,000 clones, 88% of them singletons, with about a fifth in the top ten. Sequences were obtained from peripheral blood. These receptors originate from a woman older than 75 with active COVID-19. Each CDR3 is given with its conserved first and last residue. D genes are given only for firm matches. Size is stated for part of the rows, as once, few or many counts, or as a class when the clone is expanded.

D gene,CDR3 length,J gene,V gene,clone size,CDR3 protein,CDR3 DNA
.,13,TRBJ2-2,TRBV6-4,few,CASSGSSTGELFF,TGTGCCAGCAGTGGGTCCAGCACCGGGGAGCTGTTTTTT
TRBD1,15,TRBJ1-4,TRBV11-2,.,CASSRRQGTNEKLFF,TGTGCCAGCAGTCGAAGACAGGGAACTAATGAAAAACTGTTTTTT
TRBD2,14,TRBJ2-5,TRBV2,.,CASSGLAGQETQYF,TGTGCCAGCAGTGGACTAGCGGGGCAAGAGACCCAGTACTTC
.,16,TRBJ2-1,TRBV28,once,CASSQTNTGSRNEQFF,TGTGCCAGCAGTCAAACCAATACAGGGTCTCGGAATGAGCAGTTCTTC
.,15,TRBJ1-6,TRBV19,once,CASSIVKGGESPLHF,TGTGCCAGTAGTATAGTCAAGGGCGGGGAATCACCCCTCCACTTT
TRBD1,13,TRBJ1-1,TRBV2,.,CASSGQALGEAFF,TGTGCCAGCAGCGGACAGGCATTAGGTGAAGCTTTCTTT
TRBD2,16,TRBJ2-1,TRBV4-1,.,CASSPSTSGRYNEQFF,TGCGCCAGCAGCCCTTCCACTAGCGGGAGGTACAATGAGCAGTTCTTC
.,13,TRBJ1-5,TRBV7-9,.,CASSLGTDQPQHF,TGTGCCAGCAGCTTAGGGACAGATCAGCCCCAGCATTTT
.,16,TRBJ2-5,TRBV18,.,CASSPRTVGGQETQYF,TGTGCCAGCTCACCACGGACCGTCGGGGGACAAGAGACCCAGTACTTC
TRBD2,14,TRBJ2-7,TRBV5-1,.,CASSFVAGGQEQYF,TGCGCCAGCAGCTTTGTAGCGGGGGGGCAAGAGCAGTACTTC
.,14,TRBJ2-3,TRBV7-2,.,CASSFTSSTDTQYF,TGTGCCAGCAGCTTCACTAGCAGCACAGATACGCAGTATTTT
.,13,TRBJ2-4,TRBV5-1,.,CASSEPGENIQYF,TGCGCCAGCAGCGAACCCGGGGAAAACATTCAGTACTTC
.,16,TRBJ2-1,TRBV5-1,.,CASSWGDRSERNEQFF,TGCGCCAGCAGCTGGGGGGACAGATCTGAACGTAATGAGCAGTTCTTC
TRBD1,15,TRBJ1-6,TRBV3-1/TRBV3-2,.,CASSQVAGGNSPLHF,TGTGCCAGCAGCCAAGTTGCAGGGGGTAATTCACCCCTCCACTTT
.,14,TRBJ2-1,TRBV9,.,CASSVAPENNEQFF,TGTGCCAGCAGCGTAGCCCCAGAAAACAATGAGCAGTTCTTC
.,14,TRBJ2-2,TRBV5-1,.,CASSLGAGAGELFF,TGCGCCAGCAGCTTGGGAGCAGGGGCCGGGGAGCTGTTTTTT
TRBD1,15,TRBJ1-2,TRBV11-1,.,CASSPRMGQLYGYTF,TGTGCCAGCAGCCCTAGAATGGGACAGCTCTATGGCTACACCTTC
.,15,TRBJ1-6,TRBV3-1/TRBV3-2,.,CASSQARTGGSPLHF,TGTGCCAGCAGCCAAGCACGGACCGGAGGTTCACCCCTCCACTTT
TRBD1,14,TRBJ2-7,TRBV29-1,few,CSVERQGIVDEQYF,TGCAGCGTTGAACGACAGGGGATAGTCGACGAGCAGTACTTC
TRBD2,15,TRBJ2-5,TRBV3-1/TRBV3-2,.,CASSPQRGGTETQYF,TGTGCCAGCAGTCCCCAGCGGGGGGGAACGGAGACCCAGTACTTC
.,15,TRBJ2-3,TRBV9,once,CASSAGIRASDTQYF,TGTGCCAGCAGCGCCGGGATAAGGGCCTCAGATACGCAGTATTTT
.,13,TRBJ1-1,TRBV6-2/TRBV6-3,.,CASSPEVGTEAFF,TGTGCCAGCAGTCCCGAGGTCGGCACTGAAGCTTTCTTT
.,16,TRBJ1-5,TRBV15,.,CATSSSGTQISWPQHF,TGTGCCACCAGCAGTTCCGGGACACAGATCTCATGGCCCCAGCATTTT
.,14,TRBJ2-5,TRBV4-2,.,CASSQGTAQETQYF,TGTGCCAGCAGCCAAGGGACAGCCCAAGAGACCCAGTACTTC
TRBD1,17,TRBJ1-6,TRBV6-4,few,CASEGDRVSSYNSPLHF,TGTGCCAGCGAGGGAGACAGGGTGAGCTCCTATAATTCACCCCTCCACTTT
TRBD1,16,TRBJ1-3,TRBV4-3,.,CASSLTGETSGNTIYF,TGCGCCAGCAGCCTTACAGGGGAGACATCTGGAAACACCATATATTTT
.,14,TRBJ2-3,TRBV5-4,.,CASSLDQGPDTQYF,TGTGCCAGCAGCTTGGATCAGGGCCCCGATACGCAGTATTTT
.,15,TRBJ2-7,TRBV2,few,CASNLQGSGSYEQYF,TGTGCCAGCAACCTTCAGGGTTCGGGCTCCTACGAGCAGTACTTC
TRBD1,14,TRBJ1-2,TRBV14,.,CASSSRTGGFGYTF,TGTGCCAGCAGTTCCAGGACAGGGGGGTTTGGCTACACCTTC
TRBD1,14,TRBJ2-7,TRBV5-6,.,CASSRGQGMDEQYF,TGTGCCAGCAGCCGCGGACAGGGGATGGACGAGCAGTACTTC
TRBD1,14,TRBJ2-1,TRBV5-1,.,CASSLDRGFDEQFF,TGCGCCAGCAGCTTGGACAGGGGTTTCGATGAGCAGTTCTTC
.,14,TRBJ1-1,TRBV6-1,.,CASSERGLDTEAFF,TGTGCCAGCAGTGAAAGGGGGTTGGACACTGAAGCTTTCTTT
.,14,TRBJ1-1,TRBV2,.,CASSDYRVSTEAFF,TGTGCCAGCAGTGACTACAGGGTAAGCACTGAAGCTTTCTTT
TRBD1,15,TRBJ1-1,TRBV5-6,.,CASSPMGQGFTEAFF,TGTGCCAGCAGCCCCATGGGACAGGGATTTACTGAAGCTTTCTTT
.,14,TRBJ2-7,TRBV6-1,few,CASSEPGGWDGQYF,TGTGCCAGCAGTGAACCTGGAGGGTGGGACGGGCAGTACTTC
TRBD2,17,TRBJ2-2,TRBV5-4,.,CASSDKTSGSITGELFF,TGTGCCAGCAGCGATAAGACTAGCGGGTCAATTACCGGGGAGCTGTTTTTT
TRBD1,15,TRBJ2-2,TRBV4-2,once,CASSQATGVAGELFF,TGTGCCAGCAGCCAAGCAACAGGGGTGGCCGGGGAGCTGTTTTTT